These T cell receptor beta chains were read from a single sample in a study of T-cell reconstitution after alpha-beta-depleted transplantation in children. TCRdb ran MiXCR on the PCR reads and lists one entry per CDR3 protein. The table records about 340,000 distinct CDR3 sequences, roughly 16% of them present only once. Sample: PBMCs, mostly from graft donor cells, taken 360 days after TCRalphabeta/CD19-depleted stem cell transplant. These receptors were taken from a male patient between 2 and 15 years old who had a stem cell transplant for acute lymphoblastic leukemia, so the T cells may come from the graft donor. The CDR3 runs from the conserved cysteine through the conserved F or W. Fields, in order: J gene, clone size, V gene, D gene, CDR3 protein, CDR3 DNA. A D gene is named only where the DNA matches it firmly. Clone size, where shown, is once, few, many, or a class for clones that have expanded.

TRBJ1-1 . TRBV5-1 . CASSLGHPSTEAFF TGCGCCAGCAGCTTGGGACACCCGAGTACTGAAGCTTTCTTT
TRBJ1-5 many TRBV28 . CASSLAAGAFLIEPQHF TGTGCCAGCAGTTTAGCCGCAGGGGCGTTTTTAATTGAGCCCCAGCATTTT
TRBJ2-5 many TRBV6-1 . CASSLGQRIIETQYF TGTGCCAGCAGTCTCGGACAGAGAATTATAGAGACCCAGTACTTC
TRBJ2-1 few TRBV30 . CAWSVVASVDEQFF TGTGCCTGGAGTGTAGTGGCTAGTGTAGATGAGCAGTTCTTC
TRBJ2-2 many TRBV29-1 TRBD2 CSVDSGGNTGELFF TGCAGCGTTGACAGCGGGGGAAACACCGGGGAGCTGTTTTTT
TRBJ1-5 many TRBV20-1 . CSARGQDNQPQHF TGCAGTGCTAGGGGCCAGGATAATCAGCCCCAGCATTTT
TRBJ2-7 . TRBV12-3/TRBV12-4 TRBD1 CASSFLVGQGDEQYF TGTGCCAGCAGTTTTCTAGTGGGACAGGGGGACGAGCAGTACTTC
TRBJ2-3 . TRBV28 TRBD2 CASSVGLAGDGDTQYF TGTGCCAGCAGTGTGGGACTAGCGGGAGATGGAGATACGCAGTATTTT
TRBJ2-1 many TRBV20-1 TRBD2 CSARLAGGPGNEQFF TGCAGTGCTAGACTCGCGGGAGGGCCTGGCAATGAGCAGTTCTTC
TRBJ2-5 . TRBV29-1 TRBD2 CSVDGTSGLQETQYF TGCAGCGTTGATGGGACTAGCGGGCTACAAGAGACCCAGTACTTC